This entry lists 21 T cell receptor beta chains sequenced from one sample in a study of blood T cell repertoires in COVID-19. Sequenced by immunoSEQ multiplex PCR; TCRdb stores in-frame clones only, minus some. The sample records some 210,000 clones, approximately 85% being singletons. Sequenced: peripheral blood. These TCRs come from a woman between 45 and 60 years old with active or convalescent COVID-19.

This sequence joins TRBV28 and TRBJ2-7, with D perhaps matching TRBD1 (5 bases). Trimming left V 2 bases short and J 5 bases short, with 10 bases between. CDR1 is MDHEN, CDR2 SYDVKM, per germline. This CDR3 contains 13 residues. CDR3 residues: CASSLRSGNEQYV. CDR3 in DNA: TGTGCCAGCAGTTTAAGGTCAGGGAACGAGCAGTACGTC.

The gene calls are TRBV10-3 and TRBJ2-3; D might be TRBD2 (6 bases). The germline gives CDR1 ENHRY, CDR2 SYGVKD. Trimming took off 2 bases at V and 5 bases at J, with 8 bases between the two ends. The CDR3 sequence is 13 residues long. The CDR3 nucleotides read TGTGCCATCAGTGAGGGGGGACTAGATACGCAGTATTTT. It encodes CAISEGGLDTQYF.

The gene calls are TRBV2 and TRBJ1-5; 8 nucleotides line up with TRBD1. The CDR3 length is 15 residues. Germline loops: CDR1 SNHLY, CDR2 FYNNEI. J lost 6 bases, V lost 4 bases, and 8 bases had no gene match. The CDR3 region has the DNA TGTGCCAGCAGTGGGGGAACAGGGGGAGGTCAGCCCCAGCATTTT. This translates into CASSGGTGGGQPQHF.

This chain joins TRBV5-4 and TRBJ1-4; perhaps TRBD1 as D (6 bases). Per the germline V gene, CDR1 is SGHNT and CDR2 is YYREEE (reference sequence). The V end lost 4 bases, the J end lost 6 bases, and 19 bases lay between the germline ends. The CDR3 spans 16 residues. As DNA, the CDR3 is TGTGCCAGCAGCCCGTCGGGGGGCGCGGGGGATGAAAAACTGTTTTTT. This sequence encodes CASSPSGGAGDEKLFF.

This clone appeared a single time. The rearrangement links TRBV11-2 to TRBJ2-2; D might be TRBD1 (6 bases). V was shortened by 2 bases and J by 5 bases, with 9 bases between the two germline ends. Germline V gene sequence: CDR1 SGHAT, CDR2 FQNNGV. The CDR3 loop spans 14 amino acids. CDR3 DNA sequence: TGTGCCAGCAGCTTAAGACAGGTGACCGGGGAGCTGTTTTTT. It encodes CASSLRQVTGELFF. The full variable domain, completed using reference TRBV11-2 and TRBJ2-2, is EAGVAQSPRYKIIEKRQSVAFWCNPISGHATLYWYQQILGQGPKLLIQFQNNGVVDDSQLPKDRFSAERLKGVDSTLKIQPAKLEDSAVYLCASSLRQVTGELFFGEGSRLTVL.

The chain joins TRBV3-1 (or the pseudogene TRBV3-2) to TRBJ2-5; 11 nucleotides agree with TRBD2. Germline V gene lookup returns CDR1 LGHDT and CDR2 YNNKEL (reference sequence). J gave up 7 bases and V 0 bases, and 7 bases lay outside the gene matches. The CDR3 is 16 amino acids. This chain's CDR3 is CASSQDIPLAGGTQYF. CDR3 DNA: TGTGCCAGCAGCCAAGATATCCCCCTAGCGGGAGGGACCCAGTACTTC.

V is TRBV5-4 and J is TRBJ1-1; TRBD1 agrees at 7 bases. The germline V gene encodes CDR1 SGHNT and CDR2 YYREEE (reference sequence). The V segment lost 0 bases and the J segment 5 bases; nucleotides outside the gene matches: 4. The CDR3 is 14 amino acids. The CDR3 spells CASSLDRGSTEAFF. The CDR3 nucleotides are TGTGCCAGCAGCTTGGACAGGGGAAGTACTGAAGCTTTCTTT.

V is TRBV5-1 and J is TRBJ2-7, with TRBD2 identical over 7 bases. The CDR3 covers 14 residues. Germline values: CDR1 SGHRS, CDR2 YFSETQ. Trimming cost V 1 base and J 4 bases; bases outside gene matches: 5. The DNA of the CDR3 is TGCGCCAGCAGCTTGATGGGGGAGGGGTACGAGCAGTACTTC. Its translation is CASSLMGEGYEQYF.

This sequence joins TRBV5-1 and TRBJ1-6; 10 positions agree with TRBD1. Losses at the gene ends were 4 bases for V and 7 bases for J; bases not matched to a gene: 8. This CDR3 contains 16 residues. The germline V gene has CDR1 SGHRS and CDR2 YFSETQ. The CDR3 DNA reads TGCGCCAGCAGCATAGGACAGGGGGTTGGAAATTCACCCCTCCACTTT. The encoded protein is CASSIGQGVGNSPLHF. The full variable domain, completed using reference TRBV5-1 and TRBJ1-6, is KAGVTQTPRYLIKTRGQQVTLSCSPISGHRSVSWYQQTPGQGLQFLFEYFSETQRNKGNFPGRFSGRQFSNSRSEMNVSTLELGDSALYLCASSIGQGVGNSPLHFGNGTRLTVT.

The chain couples TRBV18 to TRBJ2-3, with 9 bases identical to TRBD2. J gave up 0 bases and V 4 bases, and 14 bases lay outside the gene matches. This CDR3 is built from 19 residues. Germline loops: CDR1 KGHSH, CDR2 LQKENI. CDR3 nucleotide sequence: TGTGCCAGCTCACAGACAGGCGGGGGGGCCGTATGGAGCACAGATACGCAGTATTTT. Translation gives CASSQTGGGAVWSTDTQYF.

The chain carries TRBV18 and TRBJ1-4; TRBD1 matches at 9 bases. The CDR3 is 14 residues long. Germline values: CDR1 KGHSH, CDR2 LQKENI. V was pared by 3 bases and J by 5 bases, with 1 base of the junction left unmatched. The CDR3, as DNA: TGTGCCAGCTCACCTGGGACAGGGAATGAAAAACTGTTTTTT. Protein: CASSPGTGNEKLFF.

This rearrangement joins TRBV30 to TRBJ1-4; D is ambiguous. This CDR3 comprises 14 residues. Per the germline V gene, CDR1 is GTSNPN and CDR2 is SVGIG (reference sequence). V was pared by 4 bases and J by 5 bases, with 14 bases between. CDR3 in amino acids: CAWTRGNGNEKLFF. As DNA, the CDR3 is TGTGCCTGGACGCGGGGAAACGGCAATGAAAAACTGTTTTTT.

The chain uses TRBV24-1 and TRBJ2-1; the D gene is possibly TRBD2 (6 bases). The germline V and J ends were trimmed by 3 bases and 5 bases, with 19 bases remaining between them. Germline values: CDR1 KGHDR, CDR2 SFDVKD. The CDR3 totals 17 residues. DNA of the CDR3: TGTGCCACCAGTGATGACCTCTGGGGGGATCGCCACAATGAGCAGTTCTTC. It translates to CATSDDLWGDRHNEQFF.

The V call is TRBV28, the J call TRBJ2-1; D possibly corresponds to TRBD1 (5 bases). Germline V gives CDR1 MDHEN, CDR2 SYDVKM. The CDR3 runs to 16 residues. V lost 5 bases and J lost 5, with 19 bases in between. Here the CDR3 reads CASSLTRQLGHNEQFF. In DNA form, the CDR3 reads TGTGCCAGCAGTCTGACCCGACAGTTAGGTCACAATGAGCAGTTCTTC. The entire variable domain, with the rest obtained from reference TRBV28 and TRBJ2-1, is as follows: DVKVTQSSRYLVKRTGEKVFLECVQDMDHENMFWYRQDPGLGLRLIYFSYDVKMKEKGDIPEGYSVSREKKERFSLILESASTNQTSMYLCASSLTRQLGHNEQFFGPGTRLTVL.

The chain employs TRBV5-1 and TRBJ1-5; 10 bases are a match to TRBD1. With 5 bases clipped from V and 6 bases from J, the junction kept 8 bases outside the gene matches. This CDR3 region has 15 residues. CDR1 and CDR2 (germline): SGHRS, YFSETQ. CDR3 nucleotides: TGCGCCAGCAGTTCCGGGACAGGGGAGGGTCAGCCCCAGCATTTT. As protein: CASSSGTGEGQPQHF.

This rearrangement joins TRBV2 to TRBJ1-6; D might be TRBD1 (6 bases). The ends were cut back, 7 bases at V and 8 bases at J, with 15 bases in the middle. CDR3 size: 14 residues. Germline CDR1 SNHLY, CDR2 FYNNEI. DNA for the CDR3: TGTGCCAGCACCCCACAGGGAAACGATTCACCCCTCCACTTT. It encodes CASTPQGNDSPLHF.

This clone was detected only a few times. V is TRBV2 and J is TRBJ1-2; D possibly corresponds to TRBD1 (5 bases). With 3 bases removed from V and 8 bases from J, the gap between germline ends came to 13 bases. The CDR3 spans 13 residues. In germline, CDR1 is SNHLY, CDR2 FYNNEI. The CDR3 DNA reads TGTGCCAGCAGTGAGTCCGGGGGAGGAGGCTACACCTTC. Translation: CASSESGGGGYTF.

The chain employs TRBV10-1 and TRBJ2-1; no clear D. In germline, CDR1 is WNHNN, CDR2 SYGVQD (reference sequence). This CDR3 comprises 14 residues. V shed 0 bases and J shed 3 bases, with 6 bases lying between them. CDR3 sequence: CASSESLVYNEQFF. As DNA, the CDR3 is TGCGCCAGCAGTGAGTCGCTAGTCTACAATGAGCAGTTCTTC.

The V call is TRBV10-3, the J call TRBJ2-5, with 10 bases matching TRBD2. The CDR3 extends over 15 amino acids. Trimming at V came to 4 bases and at J to 2 bases, leaving 4 bases not matched to a gene. CDR1 is ENHRY and CDR2 is SYGVKD in the germline V gene. CDR3 DNA: TGTGCCATCAGTGCGGCTAGCGGGGGTCAAGAGACCCAGTACTTC. Encoded protein: CAISAASGGQETQYF.

This clone has more than one count but fewer than ten. The CDR3 spells CASSSLAGNTGELFF. DNA for the CDR3: TGTGCCAGCAGCTCCCTAGCGGGGAACACCGGGGAGCTGTTTTTT. The V gene is TRBV7-9, the J gene TRBJ2-2, with TRBD2 identical over 8 bases. CDR1 and CDR2 from the germline V gene are SEHNR and FQNEAQ (reference sequence). V gave up 4 bases and J gave up 1 base; unmatched junction bases: 2. This CDR3 contains 15 residues. The full variable domain, its missing parts supplied by reference TRBV7-9 and TRBJ2-2, is DTGVSQNPRHKITKRGQNVTFRCDPISEHNRLYWYRQTLGQGPEFLTYFQNEAQLEKSRLLSDRFSAERPKGSFSTLEIQRTEQGDSAMYLCASSSLAGNTGELFFGEGSRLTVL.

This clone was counted only a few times. The chain has TRBV5-1 and TRBJ1-4; D perhaps matches TRBD1 (6 bases). This CDR3 contains 14 residues. CDR1 is SGHRS, CDR2 YFSETQ, per germline. The germline V and J ends were trimmed by 0 bases and 8 bases, with 11 bases remaining between them. The CDR3 is CASSLEGVKEKLFF. The CDR3 coding sequence is TGCGCCAGCAGCTTGGAGGGGGTAAAGGAAAAACTGTTTTTT. Full variable domain (outside the CDR3, taken from reference TRBV5-1 and TRBJ1-4): KAGVTQTPRYLIKTRGQQVTLSCSPISGHRSVSWYQQTPGQGLQFLFEYFSETQRNKGNFPGRFSGRQFSNSRSEMNVSTLELGDSALYLCASSLEGVKEKLFFGSGTQLSVL.